The entry below describes one T cell receptor beta chain. Its cognate antigen is unknown. In each case, RNA was isolated and then reverse transcribed into cDNA as the sequencing template. Measured with immunoSEQ multiplex PCR; TCRdb has only the in-frame clones, and not every one. The sample records 130,000 to 150,000 clones, 40% to 55% being singletons. The data derive from a study of CD8+ T cells in alopecia areata. Study-level information: Those patients who were treated received oral tofacitinib, which was given at 5 to 10 mg twice daily for moderate-to-severe alopecia areata. Study-level points and caveats: It was less clear whether patients shared TCRs than it was in mice, possibly because of HLA. In lesional scalp, particularly from alopecia totalis/universalis, clonality was higher than in normal scalp.

Per germline, CDR1 LNHNV and CDR2 YYDKDF (reference sequence). The CDR3 spans 14 residues. V lost 10 bases, J lost 2 bases, and 5 bases stayed unmatched. Punch biopsies of lesional scalp, plus peripheral blood, were taken from alopecia areata patients. This TCR was recovered from a human donor with alopecia areata. This sequence joins TRBV15 and TRBJ2-3; TRBD2 matches 11 bases. Sequenced material: CD4+ T cells sorted from blood, taken at week 0. The CDR3 protein is CAIRLAGFTDTQYF. The CDR3 DNA is TGTGCCATCCGACTAGCGGGATTCACAGATACGCAGTATTTT.